The 29 T cell receptor beta chains listed next were all sequenced from one sample in a study of cytomegalovirus exposure and HLA in healthy donors. Amplification used 60 Vbeta primers and 13 Jbeta primers. Assay: immunoSEQ multiplex PCR; the TCRdb copy retains only in-frame clones and omits some. The sample has about 110,000 clones, approximately 80% seen once; the top ten hold 4.2%. Source material: PBMCs. These receptors came from a male donor in good health and CMV-seronegative.

V and J are TRBV27 and TRBJ2-7; D possibly corresponds to TRBD1 (6 bases). Trimming removed 2 bases from V and 3 bases from J, with 11 bases in between. This CDR3 spans 14 amino acids. Per germline, CDR1 MNHEY and CDR2 SMNVEV (reference sequence). This chain's CDR3 is CASSLGGQLYEQYF. CDR3 nucleotides: TGTGCCAGCAGTTTAGGAGGACAGCTCTACGAGCAGTACTTC.

The chain couples TRBV11-2 to TRBJ2-3; no firm D call. Germline CDR1 and CDR2: SGHAT and FQNNGV. Trimming shortened V by 1 base and J by 4 bases, and 12 bases separated the two germline ends. This CDR3 is built from 15 residues. CDR3 coding DNA: TGTGCCAGCAGCTTAGGTCCAACAGTTGCAGATACGCAGTATTTT. It translates to CASSLGPTVADTQYF.

In its sample, this clone was seen once. V and J are TRBV10-1 and TRBJ2-5; TRBD1 matches 8 bases. In germline, CDR1 is WNHNN, CDR2 SYGVQD (reference sequence). CDR3 length equals 16 residues. Germline trimming cut 2 bases from V and 2 bases from J; bases unmatched to any gene: 7. The CDR3 here is CASSEGRGRIQETQYF. Written as DNA, the CDR3 is TGCGCCAGCAGTGAGGGCAGGGGGCGAATACAAGAGACCCAGTACTTC.

In nucleotides, the CDR3 is TGTGCCAGCAACCGACACCTAACGGATTATGGCTACACCTTC. Amino acids: CASNRHLTDYGYTF. The chain is built from TRBV7-8 and TRBJ1-2; no clear D. Germline V lookup: CDR1 SGHVS, CDR2 FQNEAQ. V was trimmed by 7 bases and J by 5 bases, leaving 17 bases between them. CDR3 length: 14 residues.

V usage is TRBV23-1 and J usage is TRBJ2-1; 11 nucleotides line up with TRBD2. TRBV23-1 is sorted into the ORF group, with uncertain function. The CDR3 is made up of 18 amino acids. The J segment lost 6 bases and the V segment lost 9 bases, leaving 19 bases of the junction unmatched. In nucleotides, the CDR3 is TGCGCCAGAGTTCCGGGACTAGCGGAGCCACTGGGTCGCAATGAGCAGTTCTTC. Protein sequence: CARVPGLAEPLGRNEQFF.

The J gene is TRBJ2-7, the V gene TRBV19, with 8 bases matching TRBD2. V trimming: 5 bases; J trimming: 1 base; junction bases outside the gene matches: 10. The CDR3 totals 16 residues. Germline V gene lookup returns CDR1 LNHDA and CDR2 SQIVND (reference sequence). CDR3 nucleotides: TGTGCCAGTAGTGACCCGTTTAGCGGGACATCCTACGAGCAGTACTTC. This translates into CASSDPFSGTSYEQYF.

This clone was picked up a small number of times. The chain recombines TRBV6-5 with TRBJ2-1, with a weak D call TRBD2 (6 bases). Germline CDR1 MNHEY, CDR2 SVGAGI. This CDR3 contains 12 residues. V was trimmed by 8 bases and J by 8 bases, leaving 13 bases between them. The CDR3 DNA sequence: TGTGCCAGCTCCCGGGGGAGGCATGAGCAGTTCTTC. It specifies CASSRGRHEQFF.

The chain has TRBV28 and TRBJ2-1, with 8 bases aligning to TRBD1. Germline V gene sequence: CDR1 MDHEN, CDR2 SYDVKM. V was clipped by 10 bases and J by 8 bases; unmatched bases: 22. This CDR3 comprises 17 residues. The CDR3 here is CATVRTGWPQVSDEQFF. CDR3 nucleotides: TGTGCCACGGTAAGGACAGGGTGGCCACAAGTGTCAGATGAGCAGTTCTTC.

The CDR3 reads CASSWTGGFGELGTDTQYF. The CDR3 bases are TGTGCCAGCTCCTGGACAGGGGGCTTCGGGGAGCTCGGCACAGATACGCAGTATTTT. The rearrangement joins TRBV27 to TRBJ2-3, with 11 nucleotides matching TRBD1. CDR1 is MNHEY, CDR2 SMNVEV, per germline (reference sequence). This CDR3 is 19 amino acids long. With V trimmed by 8 bases and J by 1 base, 17 bases remained unmatched.

The chain couples TRBV30 to TRBJ1-5; possible D gene TRBD1, 5 bases. This CDR3 has 13 amino acids. Germline CDR1 reads GTSNPN; CDR2 reads SVGIG (reference sequence). The V gene lost 5 bases and the J gene lost 3 bases, with 11 bases spanning the gap. The CDR3 DNA sequence: TGTGCCTGGGGGCAGGGCACCAATCAGCCCCAGCATTTT. Amino acids: CAWGQGTNQPQHF.

CDR3 residues: CASSPRRSYEAFF. DNA of the CDR3: TGTGCCAGCAGCCCCCGACGGAGTTATGAAGCTTTCTTT. V is TRBV7-9 and J is TRBJ1-1; no clear D gene. The ends were cut back, 5 bases at V and 7 bases at J, with 14 bases in the middle. This CDR3 has 13 residues. Germline loops: CDR1 SEHNR, CDR2 FQNEAQ (reference sequence).

By share, this clone ranks as medium-sized. The J gene is TRBJ1-1, the V gene TRBV28, with a possible D match to TRBD1 (5 bases). Between the trimmed V and J ends, which lost 2 bases and 4 bases, there was a span of 11 bases. This CDR3 has 14 residues. Germline CDR1 and CDR2: MDHEN and SYDVKM. CDR3 region: CASSLIRQGTEAFF. CDR3 sequence (DNA): TGTGCCAGCAGTTTAATCCGGCAGGGCACTGAAGCTTTCTTT.

The sample holds a few counts of this clone. The chain uses TRBV2 and TRBJ2-1; possibly TRBD2 for D (5 bases). The length of the CDR3 is 14 residues. The V end lost 4 bases, the J end lost 10 bases, and 17 bases lay between the germline ends. Germline CDR1 and CDR2: SNHLY and FYNNEI. This CDR3 reads CASSVNGLAGEQFF. The CDR3 nucleotides read TGTGCCAGCAGTGTTAATGGGCTAGCTGGCGAGCAGTTCTTC.

The rearrangement uses TRBV9 and TRBJ2-3; no definite D call. Trimming cost V 4 bases and J 5 bases, with 11 bases left between them. This CDR3 spans 13 amino acids. In germline, CDR1 is SGDLS, CDR2 YYNGEE. CDR3 region: CASSPLVKDTQYF. CDR3 nucleotide sequence: TGTGCCAGCAGCCCTCTAGTTAAAGATACGCAGTATTTT.

V gene TRBV7-9 combines with J gene TRBJ2-3; 8 bases are shared with TRBD1. CDR1 and CDR2 (germline): SEHNR, FQNEAQ (reference sequence). CDR3 length: 14 amino acids. V shed 6 bases, J shed 2 bases, and the junction held 4 bases outside the gene matches. CDR3 residues: CASRPGGFTDTQYF. The CDR3 region has the DNA TGTGCCAGCAGGCCAGGGGGCTTCACAGATACGCAGTATTTT.

The chain is built from TRBV10-2 and TRBJ2-7; 10 nucleotides agree with TRBD2. The germline CDR1 and CDR2 sequences are WSHSY and SAAADI. This CDR3 has 16 amino acids. V was pared by 6 bases and J by 2 bases, with 10 bases of the junction left unmatched. The CDR3 DNA sequence: TGCGCCAGCAGCGTCGGGGGCCTAGCGGGGGCCTACGAGCAGTACTTC. It translates to CASSVGGLAGAYEQYF.

This sequence joins TRBV19 and TRBJ2-3; D is possibly TRBD2 (5 bases). V dropped 4 bases and J dropped 2 bases, with 10 bases sitting between them. The CDR3 consists of 14 residues. Germline CDR1 LNHDA, CDR2 SQIVND (reference sequence). The CDR3 sequence is CASSTGFLTDTQYF. The CDR3 nucleotides read TGTGCCAGTAGTACGGGATTCCTCACAGATACGCAGTATTTT.

The sample holds one count of this clone. Other DNA sequences from this sample encode an identical CDR3 as well. The V call is TRBV6-5, the J call TRBJ1-5; D remains ambiguous. The germline V gene has CDR1 MNHEY and CDR2 SVGAGI. The CDR3 spans 13 residues. The V gene lost 0 bases and the J gene lost 5 bases, with 5 bases spanning the gap. The CDR3 DNA reads TGTGCCAGCAGTTACTCGCGCGATCAGCCCCAGCATTTT. Translating gives CASSYSRDQPQHF.

CDR3 loop: CASIPTAGADTQYF. CDR3 coding DNA: TGTGCCAGCATTCCGACAGCAGGTGCAGATACGCAGTATTTT. This chain links TRBV6-6 with TRBJ2-3, with D possibly being TRBD1 (5 bases). The CDR3 consists of 14 residues. V gave up 7 bases and J gave up 4 bases, with 15 bases separating them. The germline gives CDR1 MNHNY, CDR2 SVGAGI (reference sequence).

This chain connects TRBV15 to TRBJ2-3; the D gene is possibly TRBD2 (5 bases). Germline V gene lookup returns CDR1 LNHNV and CDR2 YYDKDF (reference sequence). V gave up 5 bases and J gave up 4 bases, with 13 bases separating them. This CDR3 has 14 amino acids. As DNA, the CDR3 is TGTGCCACCAGCCCTCGGGATCAGGCAGATACGCAGTATTTT. Amino acid sequence: CATSPRDQADTQYF.

J is TRBJ1-4 and V is TRBV27; 8 bases map to TRBD1. Trimming took 2 bases from V and 8 from J; bases not matched to a gene: 4. The CDR3 spans 14 residues. Germline assignment: CDR1 MNHEY and CDR2 SMNVEV (reference sequence). The CDR3 nucleotides are TGTGCCAGCAGTTTACAGGGGGCAGGAGAAAAACTGTTTTTT. Protein: CASSLQGAGEKLFF.

This clone was detected only once. The chain combines TRBV27 with TRBJ2-7; D is possibly TRBD1 (6 bases). Deletions cut 0 bases from V and 5 bases from J, with 17 bases between. The CDR3 is made up of 16 amino acids. Germline assignment: CDR1 MNHEY and CDR2 SMNVEV (reference sequence). The CDR3: CASSLSWQGTMDEQYF. The CDR3 nucleotides read TGTGCCAGCAGTTTATCTTGGCAGGGGACCATGGACGAGCAGTACTTC.

The chain carries TRBV29-1 and TRBJ2-1; TRBD2 matches at 8 bases. The CDR3 totals 16 residues. Trimming took 0 bases from V and 8 from J; bases not matched to a gene: 12. From germline, CDR1 is SQVTM and CDR2 ANQGSEA. The CDR3 reads CSVEDLGLVSPDEQFF. The CDR3 nucleotides are TGCAGCGTTGAAGACCTGGGACTAGTCTCCCCCGATGAGCAGTTCTTC.

This clone was picked up a small number of times. The CDR3 DNA follows: TGTGCCAGCAGCGATCCTAGCGGGAGGGCTCCTAAACGATCCGATACGCAGTATTTT. Translation: CASSDPSGRAPKRSDTQYF. V is TRBV9 and J is TRBJ2-3, with TRBD2 matching 12 bases. V lost 3 bases, J lost 6 bases, and 17 bases stayed unmatched. Germline V gene lookup returns CDR1 SGDLS and CDR2 YYNGEE. This CDR3 contains 19 residues.

V and J are TRBV5-1 and TRBJ2-6, with 8 bases aligning to TRBD2. This CDR3 spans 16 amino acids. Germline-derived CDR1 and CDR2 are SGHRS and YFSETQ. V dropped 4 bases and J dropped 0; count of bases not matched to a gene: 3. CDR3 in amino acids: CASSPREGSGANVLTF. In DNA, the CDR3 is TGCGCCAGCAGCCCCCGGGAGGGCTCTGGGGCCAACGTCCTGACTTTC.

The sample holds a few counts of this clone. The rearrangement links TRBV4-2 to TRBJ1-1, with no clear D. V lost 0 bases, J lost 1 base, and 12 bases lay in between. The CDR3 extends over 16 amino acids. In germline, CDR1 is LGHNA, CDR2 YNFKEQ. CDR3 nucleotide sequence: TGTGCCAGCAGCCAAGAGGTAGAGATATCGAACACTGAAGCTTTCTTT. Amino acids: CASSQEVEISNTEAFF.

The rearrangement joins TRBV29-1 to TRBJ2-2; D might be TRBD2 (5 bases). This CDR3 comprises 12 residues. CDR1 is SQVTM, CDR2 ANQGSEA, per germline. The ends were cut back, 1 base at V and 6 bases at J, with 6 bases in the middle. As DNA, the CDR3 is TGCAGCGTTGAAGGGCGGGCCGGGGAGCTGTTTTTT. This sequence encodes CSVEGRAGELFF.

This clone has only a few counts. The V gene is TRBV4-1, the J gene TRBJ2-7; D not resolved. The V end was cut by 0 bases, the J end by 7 bases, with 10 bases between. From germline, CDR1 is MGHRA and CDR2 YSYEKL. This CDR3 has 13 amino acids. The CDR3 sequence is CASSQDHDREQYF. CDR3 DNA: TGCGCCAGCAGCCAAGATCATGATCGGGAGCAGTACTTC.

Written as DNA, the CDR3 is TGTGCCAGGCCGGGACAGGGTGGAGGCCAAGAGACCCAGTACTTC. Its translation is CARPGQGGGQETQYF. The V and J genes are TRBV19 and TRBJ2-5; 9 nucleotides match TRBD1. Germline V lookup: CDR1 LNHDA, CDR2 SQIVND (reference sequence). Losses at the gene ends were 9 bases for V and 1 base for J; bases not matched to a gene: 9. The CDR3 length is 15 residues.